This T cell receptor beta chain was recorded in a study of cytomegalovirus exposure and HLA in healthy donors. Both 60 Vbeta primers and 13 Jbeta primers went into the PCR. This table comes from immunoSEQ multiplex PCR, and its TCRdb copy is limited to in-frame clones, with some not included. The profile covers almost 200,000 clones, with about 76% appearing a single time and approximately 0.36% taken by the ten largest. Germline CDR1 reads MNHEY; CDR2 reads SMNVEV (reference sequence). The CDR3 is 15 residues long. The trim removed 2 bases at V and 10 bases at J, leaving 7 bases unmatched. Sequenced input: PBMCs. This chain links TRBV27 with TRBJ2-1; 11 bases match TRBD2. The receptor was isolated from a male donor in good health and CMV-seropositive. CDR3 nucleotide sequence: TGTGCCAGCAGTTTACCCGGGACTAGCGGCCGAGAGCAGTTCTTC. Translated, it gives CASSLPGTSGREQFF.